A single sample gave rise to the 23 T cell receptor beta chains below, sequenced in a study of cytomegalovirus exposure and HLA in healthy donors. The PCR ran on 60 Vbeta and 13 Jbeta primers. The assay was immunoSEQ multiplex PCR, and TCRdb's table has in-frame clones only and misses some. The data show approximately 84,000 clones, over 65% seen once. Sample: PBMCs. The receptors originated from a man aged 40-49 years in good health and CMV-seropositive.

This clone was seen a handful of times. This rearrangement joins TRBV28 to TRBJ2-5, with TRBD1 identical over 10 bases. V lost 8 bases and J lost 5; bases outside the gene matches: 2. The CDR3 consists of 12 residues. Germline V lookup: CDR1 MDHEN, CDR2 SYDVKM. The CDR3 coding sequence is TGTGCCAGCCAGGACAGGGGGGAGACCCAGTACTTC. Its translation: CASQDRGETQYF.

V is TRBV7-2 and J is TRBJ1-1, with D perhaps matching TRBD1 (6 bases). The V gene lost 7 bases and the J gene lost 2 bases, with 11 bases spanning the gap. The CDR3 covers 13 residues. Germline CDR1 SGHTA, CDR2 FQGNSA. This CDR3 reads CASTGTTNTEAFF. CDR3 nucleotide sequence: TGTGCCAGCACCGGGACAACTAACACTGAAGCTTTCTTT.

This clone was seen a few times. The DNA for the CDR3 is TGTGCCAGCAGTTACTCGGGACAGGGGATCGACGAGCAGTACTTC. Its protein product is CASSYSGQGIDEQYF. The chain uses TRBV6-5 and TRBJ2-7; TRBD1 matches at 10 bases. This CDR3 has 15 residues. The germline CDR1 and CDR2 sequences are MNHEY and SVGAGI. V gave up 0 bases and J gave up 5 bases; unmatched junction bases: 4.

This clone was seen once. The chain carries TRBV5-6 and TRBJ2-7; 9 bases fit TRBD1. Per the germline V gene, CDR1 is SGHDT and CDR2 is YYEEEE. The CDR3 totals 15 residues. V was pared by 4 bases and J by 2 bases, with 7 bases of the junction left unmatched. CDR3 DNA sequence: TGTGCCAGCAGCGAGGACAGGGGCCCTCCCTACGAGCAGTACTTC. It translates to CASSEDRGPPYEQYF.

About this clone itself: Other DNA sequences of this sample code for an identical CDR3. J is TRBJ2-1 and V is TRBV19; D perhaps matches TRBD2 (6 bases). This CDR3 comprises 14 residues. Germline CDR1 reads LNHDA; CDR2 reads SQIVND (reference sequence). V was shortened by 5 bases and J by 2 bases, with 10 bases between the two germline ends. The CDR3 reads CASSLGGTYNEQFF. The CDR3 nucleotides are TGTGCCAGTAGTCTGGGGGGTACCTACAATGAGCAGTTCTTC.

This chain uses TRBV27 with TRBJ2-7, with D tentatively TRBD2 (6 bases). This CDR3 is built from 16 residues. Trimming removed 4 bases from V and 4 bases from J, with 20 bases in between. CDR1 and CDR2 from the germline V gene are MNHEY and SMNVEV (reference sequence). The CDR3 region is CASSSARRGRVYEQYF. CDR3 nucleotides: TGTGCCAGCAGTTCCGCCCGGAGGGGTAGAGTGTACGAGCAGTACTTC.

The genes are TRBV7-9 and TRBJ1-5, with no clear D. The CDR3 is made up of 15 amino acids. Trimming removed 0 bases from V and 0 bases from J, with 6 bases in between. Germline CDR1 SEHNR, CDR2 FQNEAQ (reference sequence). CDR3 in DNA: TGTGCCAGCAGCTTAGCCGGTTATAGCAATCAGCCCCAGCATTTT. Protein sequence: CASSLAGYSNQPQHF.

The chain carries TRBV30 and TRBJ2-3; 8 nucleotides align to TRBD2. The CDR3 contains 14 residues. Germline V gene sequence: CDR1 GTSNPN, CDR2 SVGIG (reference sequence). V shed 0 bases, J shed 10 bases, and the junction held 9 bases outside the gene matches. The DNA of the CDR3 is TGTGCCTGGAGTGTACTGAGCGGGGGTGTACCGCAGTATTTT. Translation: CAWSVLSGGVPQYF.

This clone was seen repeatedly, ten times or more. This sequence joins TRBV4-3 and TRBJ1-2, with D tentatively TRBD1 (6 bases). Germline assignment: CDR1 LGHNA and CDR2 YSLEER. Trimming took 1 base from V and 4 from J, leaving 13 bases between them. CDR3 length: 15 residues. CDR3 DNA: TGCGCCAGCAGCCAAGCGGGAGGACAGAGCTATGGCTACACCTTC. Amino acid sequence: CASSQAGGQSYGYTF.

A word on this clone: This CDR3 is also generated by other DNA sequences in the sample. The chain recombines TRBV18 with TRBJ2-5, with D unresolved. Germline CDR1 is KGHSH and CDR2 is LQKENI. V was shortened by 0 bases and J by 5 bases, with 7 bases between the two germline ends. This CDR3 has 13 amino acids. CDR3 loop: CASSPPTGETQYF. CDR3 nucleotides: TGTGCCAGCTCACCACCGACTGGGGAGACCCAGTACTTC.

This rearrangement joins TRBV11-2 to TRBJ2-1; TRBD1 agrees at 10 bases. The CDR3 runs to 14 residues. Germline lookup yields CDR1 SGHAT and CDR2 FQNNGV. J lost 6 bases, V lost 4 bases, and 3 bases had no gene match. CDR3 in DNA: TGTGCCAGCAGCTCCGACAGGGGGCTCAATGAGCAGTTCTTC. It specifies CASSSDRGLNEQFF.

The chain employs TRBV4-1 and TRBJ1-5; D remains ambiguous. The germline V gene encodes CDR1 MGHRA and CDR2 YSYEKL. V was cut by 1 base and J by 3 bases, with 4 bases left in between. The CDR3 runs 13 residues. The CDR3 loop is CASSQVANQPQHF. DNA of the CDR3: TGCGCCAGCAGCCAAGTGGCCAATCAGCCCCAGCATTTT.

The chain carries TRBV15 and TRBJ1-3; TRBD1 agrees at 7 bases. This CDR3 spans 15 amino acids. V gave up 0 bases and J gave up 2 bases; unmatched junction bases: 1. Germline-derived CDR1 and CDR2 are LNHNV and YYDKDF (reference sequence). CDR3 nucleotide sequence: TGTGCCACCAGCAGAGATACAGGGGCTGGAAACACCATATATTTT. Its protein is CATSRDTGAGNTIYF.

The chain recombines TRBV27 with TRBJ2-3; D unresolved. Per germline, CDR1 MNHEY and CDR2 SMNVEV (reference sequence). This CDR3 spans 13 amino acids. V lost 5 bases, J lost 3 bases, and 9 bases lay in between. The CDR3 DNA reads TGTGCCAGCAGTCTACTCATAACAGATACGCAGTATTTT. Amino acids: CASSLLITDTQYF.

The chain couples TRBV5-1 to TRBJ2-3; 10 bases fit TRBD2. Germline CDR1 reads SGHRS; CDR2 reads YFSETQ. The V gene end was trimmed by 3 bases and the J gene end by 9 bases; junction bases not matched to a gene: 7. This CDR3 comprises 14 residues. The CDR3 DNA sequence: TGCGCCAGCAGCTCAAGCGGGGGGGCGGACACGCAGTATTTT. It specifies CASSSSGGADTQYF.

The genes are TRBV28 and TRBJ1-2; 7 nucleotides line up with TRBD1. The trim removed 6 bases at V and 8 bases at J, leaving 9 bases unmatched. CDR1 MDHEN and CDR2 SYDVKM come from the germline V gene. This CDR3 spans 13 amino acids. CDR3 nucleotide sequence: TGTGCCAGCAGCCGGGTACAGGGGAGCGGCTACACCTTC. Translating it yields CASSRVQGSGYTF.

V usage is TRBV7-8 and J usage is TRBJ1-6; 7 nucleotides line up with TRBD1. This CDR3 region has 14 residues. Germline values: CDR1 SGHVS, CDR2 FQNEAQ. After removal of 5 bases from V and 9 bases from J, the junction contained 7 bases not matched to a gene. DNA of the CDR3: TGTGCCAGCAGCGCGGCAGGGGGAGGTTCACCCCTCCACTTT. This codes for CASSAAGGGSPLHF.

This clone has just one count. This sequence joins TRBV5-6 and TRBJ1-2; D possibly corresponds to TRBD1 (5 bases). V was clipped by 0 bases and J by 1 base, with 7 bases between them. The CDR3 loop spans 14 amino acids. CDR1 and CDR2 from the germline V gene are SGHDT and YYEEEE. The CDR3 DNA reads TGTGCCAGCAGCTTGGGGACACTTAACTATGGCTACACCTTC. It encodes CASSLGTLNYGYTF.

The chain has TRBV5-5 and TRBJ2-5, with a possible D match to TRBD2 (6 bases). The CDR3 runs to 14 residues. Looked up from germline, CDR1 is SGHKS and CDR2 is YYEKEE (reference sequence). Trimming shortened V by 4 bases and J by 3 bases, and 13 bases separated the two germline ends. The chain's CDR3 is CASSGRDSKETQYF. CDR3 in DNA: TGTGCCAGCAGCGGGCGGGACTCTAAAGAGACCCAGTACTTC.

This clone was seen only a few times. The rearrangement links TRBV6-5 to TRBJ1-1; TRBD1 matches at 10 bases. CDR1 is MNHEY, CDR2 SVGAGI, per germline. This CDR3 has 16 amino acids. V lost 2 bases and J lost 4; bases outside the gene matches: 7. CDR3 nucleotides: TGTGCCAGCAGTTACACCGGGACAGGGGATGGCACTGAAGCTTTCTTT. It is translated as CASSYTGTGDGTEAFF.

This sequence joins TRBV7-2 and TRBJ2-1; 11 positions agree with TRBD2. There are 16 residues in the CDR3. V trimming: 4 bases; J trimming: 5 bases; junction bases outside the gene matches: 7. From germline, CDR1 is SGHTA and CDR2 FQGNSA. The CDR3 DNA follows: TGTGCCAGCAGCTCCAGACTAGCGGGGAGAAACAATGAGCAGTTCTTC. Protein sequence: CASSSRLAGRNNEQFF.

The J gene is TRBJ2-7, the V gene TRBV10-3, with unresolved D. The CDR3 is 15 amino acids. V lost 2 bases and J 9 bases, leaving 20 bases between the germline ends. CDR1 and CDR2 (germline): ENHRY, SYGVKD. The CDR3 sequence is CAISETADRVLGQYF. CDR3 in DNA: TGTGCCATCAGTGAGACGGCTGACCGGGTATTAGGGCAGTACTTC.

The chain has TRBV6-1 and TRBJ1-2, with a tentative D call TRBD1 (6 bases). The CDR3 length is 12 residues. Per germline, CDR1 MNHNS and CDR2 SASEGT. Deletions cut 6 bases from V and 3 bases from J, with 8 bases between. The CDR3 DNA sequence: TGTGCCAGCAGAAGGACAGACTATGGCTACACCTTC. The encoded protein is CASRRTDYGYTF.